The source of this T cell receptor beta chain is a study of CD8 T cells in Susac syndrome. RNA amounts of roughly 0.45 to 1 ug underwent reverse transcription with random hexamers. TCRdb reanalysed the immunoSEQ multiplex PCR reads using MiXCR and keeps one entry per CDR3 protein. Of 140,000 or so distinct CDR3 sequences in the sample, roughly 95% were seen once. The CDR3 spans 17 residues. CDR1 and CDR2 (germline): LNHDA, SQIVND (reference sequence). Trimming left V 7 bases short and J 0 bases short, with 16 bases between. The chain joins TRBV19 to TRBJ2-6; D perhaps matches TRBD2 (7 bases). The sequenced sample was CD4+ T cells from PBMCs. This TCR was sampled from a human donor in good health. The CDR3 protein is CASIIRGATSGANVLTF. DNA for the CDR3: TGTGCCAGTATAATTCGGGGGGCGACCTCTGGGGCCAACGTCCTGACTTTC.